The present T cell receptor beta chain was sequenced within a study of T cell changes during pregnancy in multiple sclerosis. Method: immunoSEQ multiplex PCR; TCRdb's copy keeps in-frame clones and lacks some. This sample yields approximately 70,000 clones, of which about 90% are seen a single time; 1.3% to 1.5% belongs to the top ten. The CDR3 is made up of 13 amino acids. The ends were cut back, 4 bases at V and 2 bases at J, with 9 bases in the middle. The germline CDR1 and CDR2 sequences are MGHRA and YSYEKL. The chain uses TRBV4-1 and TRBJ2-7, with no clear D. Specimen: peripheral blood, collected in the second trimester of pregnancy. The sequence was obtained from a female donor in good health, enrolled as a control in a pregnancy study. This CDR3 reads CASSPPETYEQYF. CDR3 nucleotides: TGCGCCAGCAGCCCACCCGAGACCTACGAGCAGTACTTC.